This record looks at one T cell receptor (beta chain) sequence and its context. Original processing methods: Amplification with reference gene primers provided the estimates of nucleated cell counts. TCRdb's copy holds only in-frame clones and misses some; the assay was immunoSEQ multiplex PCR. For V, J and clone size, that table is used; D and trimming come from the DNA. In the table there are over 110,000 clones, around 80% of which are singletons. The data are from a study of blood T cell repertoires in COVID-19. Study-wide background: The cDNA or gDNA used as material had been derived from T cells, B-cell-depleted T cells, or PBMCs.

The sequence derives from an older woman with acute or convalescent COVID-19. Sequences were obtained from peripheral blood.

This CDR3 is CASSIWGYTEAFF. The CDR3, as DNA: TGTGCCAGTAGTATATGGGGCTACACTGAAGCTTTCTTT. The chain links TRBV19 to TRBJ1-1, with D perhaps TRBD1 (5 bases). The germline CDR1 and CDR2 sequences are LNHDA and SQIVND (reference sequence). Trimming shortened V by 2 bases and J by 3 bases, and 7 bases separated the two germline ends. This CDR3 contains 13 residues.